Shown below are 20 T cell receptor beta chains from a single sample sequenced in a study of T cell responses to AZD1222 COVID-19 vaccine. TCRdb keeps only in-frame clones here, not all; method: immunoSEQ multiplex PCR. The table includes 100,000 to 150,000 clones, 70% to 90% detected once. The source material was peripheral blood, sampled on day 0 of AZD1222 vaccination. Source of these receptors: an adult in good health.

Here the CDR3 reads CASSWRWPDEKLFF. The CDR3 bases are TGTGCCAGCAGCTGGCGGTGGCCAGATGAAAAACTGTTTTTT. This chain links TRBV7-8 with TRBJ1-4; no firm D call. This CDR3 spans 14 amino acids. The germline gives CDR1 SGHVS, CDR2 FQNEAQ. V was clipped by 4 bases and J by 6 bases, with 12 bases between them.

The chain has TRBV28 and TRBJ2-7; D may be TRBD1 or TRBD2 (5 bases each). Germline V gene sequence: CDR1 MDHEN, CDR2 SYDVKM. V lost 8 bases to trimming and J lost 5 bases, with 10 bases between them. The CDR3 contains 11 residues. Here the CDR3 reads CASGDRNEQYF. In DNA form, the CDR3 reads TGTGCCAGCGGGGACCGAAACGAGCAGTACTTC.

The count of this clone is one. V gene TRBV5-1 combines with J gene TRBJ2-1, with D possibly being TRBD2 (5 bases). This CDR3 spans 15 amino acids. The V and J ends lost 0 bases and 0 bases respectively, with 7 bases between them. The germline V gene has CDR1 SGHRS and CDR2 YFSETQ. CDR3 DNA sequence: TGCGCCAGCAGCTTGGATCTAGCCTCCTACAATGAGCAGTTCTTC. As protein: CASSLDLASYNEQFF.

The chain combines TRBV7-9 with TRBJ2-1, with D maybe TRBD2 (5 bases). CDR1 and CDR2 from the germline V gene are SEHNR and FQNEAQ (reference sequence). The CDR3 extends over 13 amino acids. For the CDR3, the DNA is TGTGTAATGAGGGATTCATCCTACAATGAGCAGTTCTTC. Translation gives CVMRDSSYNEQFF.

V and J are TRBV7-2 and TRBJ2-3; D unresolved. Germline V gene sequence: CDR1 SGHTA, CDR2 FQGNSA. The CDR3 sequence is 19 residues long. Trimming shortened V by 1 base and J by 1 base, and 21 bases separated the two germline ends. In DNA form, the CDR3 reads TGTGCCAGCAGCTTAGAGTTAGTGGAGACAATCGAGCGCACAGATACGCAGTATTTT. Translation gives CASSLELVETIERTDTQYF.

The rearrangement links TRBV19 to TRBJ2-1; TRBD2 matches at 8 bases. CDR3 length: 16 amino acids. V trimming: 6 bases; J trimming: 0 bases; junction bases outside the gene matches: 7. Germline V gene lookup returns CDR1 LNHDA and CDR2 SQIVND (reference sequence). CDR3 nucleotides: TGTGCCAGTAGCCTCGGGAGGGCCCCCTCCTACAATGAGCAGTTCTTC. This translates into CASSLGRAPSYNEQFF. Based on the CDR3 plus reference TRBV19 and TRBJ2-1, the full variable domain is DGGITQSPKYLFRKEGQNVTLSCEQNLNHDAMYWYRQDPGQGLRLIYYSQIVNDFQKGDIAEGYSVSREKKESFPLTVTSAQKNPTAFYLCASSLGRAPSYNEQFFGPGTRLTVL.

The chain combines TRBV5-1 with TRBJ2-3; D is ambiguous. V lost 0 bases, J lost 3 bases, and 2 bases lay in between. This CDR3 is 12 amino acids long. Germline CDR1 and CDR2: SGHRS and YFSETQ. CDR3 amino acids: CASSLATDTQYF. The DNA for the CDR3 is TGCGCCAGCAGCTTGGCGACAGATACGCAGTATTTT.

V gene TRBV5-1 combines with J gene TRBJ2-7, with 7 nucleotides matching TRBD2. Germline loops: CDR1 SGHRS, CDR2 YFSETQ. The length of the CDR3 is 14 residues. Trimming at V came to 5 bases and at J to 2 bases, leaving 7 bases not matched to a gene. CDR3 sequence reads: CASSSLRETYEQYF. DNA of the CDR3: TGCGCCAGCAGTAGTCTGCGGGAGACCTACGAGCAGTACTTC.

The chain has TRBV7-9 and TRBJ1-6; 7 bases match TRBD1. The germline V gene encodes CDR1 SEHNR and CDR2 FQNEAQ (reference sequence). The CDR3 runs to 18 residues. With V trimmed by 3 bases and J by 9 bases, 17 bases remained unmatched. CDR3 nucleotides: TGTGCCAGCAGCTTTCCCGCCTCACAGGGGTGGGAAGGTTCACCCCTCCACTTT. Its translation is CASSFPASQGWEGSPLHF.

The chain carries TRBV28 and TRBJ2-7; either TRBD1 or TRBD2 may supply D (5 bases each). Trimming cost V 5 bases and J 6 bases, with 11 bases left between them. Germline CDR1 reads MDHEN; CDR2 reads SYDVKM. CDR3 length equals 12 residues. The CDR3 DNA follows: TGTGCCAGCAGTCCATGGGACGCCGAGCAGTACTTC. This gives the protein CASSPWDAEQYF.

The V call is TRBV5-1, the J call TRBJ2-2; 7 bases map to TRBD1. This CDR3 has 14 amino acids. Losses at the gene ends were 4 bases for V and 4 bases for J; bases not matched to a gene: 4. Germline assignment: CDR1 SGHRS and CDR2 YFSETQ. The CDR3 loop is CASSPGTVTGELFF. In DNA form, the CDR3 reads TGCGCCAGCAGCCCAGGGACAGTCACCGGGGAGCTGTTTTTT.

The chain has TRBV7-9 and TRBJ1-2; no clear D. V lost 1 base and J 5 bases, leaving 5 bases between the germline ends. The CDR3 covers 12 residues. Germline values: CDR1 SEHNR, CDR2 FQNEAQ (reference sequence). CDR3 in amino acids: CASSLGLYGYTF. The CDR3 DNA sequence: TGTGCCAGCAGCTTAGGACTTTATGGCTACACCTTC.

The CDR3 sequence: CASMVAGPGQPQHF. The CDR3 nucleotides read TGTGCCAGCATGGTAGCGGGGCCAGGGCAGCCCCAGCATTTT. This rearrangement joins TRBV7-2 to TRBJ1-5, with D possibly matching TRBD1 (5 bases). The CDR3 loop spans 14 amino acids. The V gene's germline CDR1 is SGHTA and CDR2 FQGNSA. V dropped 7 bases and J dropped 7 bases, with 17 bases sitting between them.

The rearrangement links TRBV27 to TRBJ2-3; perhaps TRBD1 as D (5 bases). The CDR3 loop spans 16 amino acids. Deletions cut 11 bases from V and 2 bases from J, with 23 bases between. CDR1 is MNHEY, CDR2 SMNVEV, per germline (reference sequence). CDR3 sequence reads: CASQELGQGNTDTQYF. CDR3 DNA: TGTGCCTCGCAAGAGCTGGGGCAGGGAAACACAGATACGCAGTATTTT.

The J gene is TRBJ1-6, the V gene TRBV15; TRBD1 matches 7 bases. The CDR3 is 14 residues long. With 4 bases clipped from V and 8 bases from J, the junction kept 5 bases outside the gene matches. CDR1 is LNHNV, CDR2 YYDKDF, per germline (reference sequence). CDR3 residues: CATSTGQRYSPLHF. CDR3 sequence (DNA): TGTGCCACCAGCACGGGACAGCGGTATTCACCCCTCCACTTT.

V is TRBV20-1 and J is TRBJ1-2, with unresolved D. The V end lost 3 bases, the J end lost 2 bases, and 16 bases lay between the germline ends. Germline CDR1 DFQATT, CDR2 SNEGSKA (reference sequence). This CDR3 has 15 residues. CDR3 protein: CSASHYREVNYGYTF. Here the CDR3 DNA reads TGCAGTGCTAGTCACTATAGGGAGGTAAACTATGGCTACACCTTC.

The chain employs TRBV28 and TRBJ1-3; D remains ambiguous. Germline V gene lookup returns CDR1 MDHEN and CDR2 SYDVKM. The CDR3 is made up of 17 amino acids. V lost 2 bases and J 0 bases, leaving 14 bases between the germline ends. This CDR3 reads CASSLGVRTDSGNTIYF. The CDR3 DNA is TGTGCCAGCAGTTTAGGGGTGCGGACGGACTCTGGAAACACCATATATTTT.

In its sample, this clone was seen once. The chain has TRBV2 and TRBJ1-1; no definite D call. CDR1 is SNHLY and CDR2 is FYNNEI in the germline V gene. The CDR3 runs to 14 residues. The V end was cut by 6 bases, the J end by 2 bases, with 13 bases between. The CDR3 loop is CASRHRGVNTEAFF. The DNA for the CDR3 is TGTGCCAGCAGGCACCGTGGGGTCAACACTGAAGCTTTCTTT.

A note on this clone: The junction departs from the called germline gene at one end, perhaps through a read error. The chain employs TRBV7-2 and TRBJ2-1; D uncertain. The CDR3 is 11 amino acids. Germline CDR1 reads SGHTA; CDR2 reads FQGNSA. CDR3 in amino acids: CASSSFNEQFF. CDR3 DNA: TGTGCCAGCAGCTCCTTCAATGAGCAGTTCTTC.

This rearrangement joins TRBV28 to TRBJ2-1; 9 nucleotides line up with TRBD2. With V trimmed by 5 bases and J by 7 bases, 12 bases remained unmatched. The CDR3 has 16 amino acids. Germline assignment: CDR1 MDHEN and CDR2 SYDVKM. The CDR3 sequence: CASSQPGVAGVNEQFF. CDR3 DNA: TGTGCCAGCAGTCAGCCCGGGGTAGCGGGAGTTAATGAGCAGTTCTTC.